The entry below describes one T cell receptor (beta chain). These data originate in a study of blood T cell repertoires in COVID-19. Profiled with immunoSEQ multiplex PCR; TCRdb holds only in-frame clones, not every one. This table holds 200,000 or so clones, 88% found once. Germline V CDR1 and CDR2: SGHTA, FQGTGA. Trimming pared 2 bases from V and 0 bases from J, leaving 9 bases between. The CDR3 has 15 amino acids. The TCR comes from a woman aged 25 to 39 who had recovered from COVID-19. This chain connects TRBV7-3 to TRBJ2-3; no firm D call. Sample: PBMCs or T cells enriched from blood (not recorded which). Here the CDR3 DNA reads TGTGCCAGCAGCTTATACGGGTCTAGCACAGATACGCAGTATTTT. Its translation is CASSLYGSSTDTQYF.